This entry lists 3 T cell receptor gamma chains sequenced from one sample in a study of gamma delta lymphoproliferative disorders and STAT genes. With CATT, TCRdb re-called clones from the multiplex PCR reads. The repertoire consists of over 800 gamma-chain clones, with roughly 28% occurring once and the leading ten covering 25% to 30%. Sequencing used genomic DNA taken from PBMCs of patients and controls. Sequencing was carried out using blood. These receptors all stem from a human donor in good health.

In its sample, this clone is large (0.1 to 1%). This rearrangement joins TRGV4 to TRGJ1 or TRGJ2. The J gene, left out of TCRdb, was set here by checking the DNA against germline. The CDR3 runs 13 residues. Looked up from germline, CDR1 is EGSTGY and CDR2 is YDSYTSSV. J gave up 2 bases and V 0 bases, and 1 base lay outside the gene matches. CDR3 bases: TGTGCCACCTGGGATGGGGATTATTATAAGAAACTCTTT. It is translated as CATWDGDYYKKLF.

By share, this clone counts as medium-sized. The V gene is TRGV8, the J gene TRGJ1 or TRGJ2. TCRdb carries no J gene annotation; the J gene was assigned here by matching the DNA with germline. Trimming cost V 3 bases and J 6 bases; bases outside gene matches: 5. Germline V gene data show CDR1 as VENAVY and CDR2 as YDSYNSRV. This CDR3 has 12 amino acids. CDR3 in amino acids: CATWDRGYKKLF. The CDR3 DNA reads as TGTGCCACCTGGGATCGAGGTTATAAGAAACTCTTT.

This rearrangement joins TRGV10 to TRGJP1. Germline matching of the DNA provided the J gene here, since TCRdb leaves it blank. TRGV10 falls under the ORF class, with uncertain function. J gave up 7 bases and V 8 bases, and 17 bases lay outside the gene matches. The CDR3 is 16 amino acids. The CDR3 region is CAAWESNMKVGWFKIF. The CDR3 nucleotides are TGTGCTGCGTGGGAATCAAATATGAAGGTTGGTTGGTTCAAGATATTT.